This TCR beta chain is drawn from a study of immune heterogeneity within non-small cell lung tumors. This clonotype was found once. Its target is unknown. This may come from a read error, since a much larger clone is one base off. Study outcomes and limitations: Recurrence of the same dominant CDR3 beta clonotypes was seen across tumor sites within a patient, and site-unique high-frequency clones were present alongside them. The study found that local T-cell clonality correlated moderately but significantly with local tumor mutational burden (R 0.3 to 0.4). For the most part, the T-cell receptor beta clonotypes present at high frequency were distinct from one individual patient to the next.

Germline lookup yields CDR1 SGDLS and CDR2 YYNGEE. CDR3 size: 13 residues. TCR beta CDR3 was amplified by multiplex PCR, first round around 10 cycles, 32 V and 13 J primers. TCRdb reprocessed the multiplex PCR reads via MiXCR and lists one record per CDR3 protein. The sample includes about 3,200 distinct CDR3 sequences, approximately 21% of them seen just once. Template input was genomic DNA from bulk tumor (roughly 600 ng per sample). The authors collected several far-apart biopsies from each primary tumor during surgery. Each patient presented with untreated, newly diagnosed non-small cell lung cancer and received curative surgery. Every donor was a newly diagnosed non-small cell lung cancer patient having surgery with curative intent.

Sequencing was performed on lung tumor tissue. The chain joins TRBV9 to TRBJ2-1; 10 bases align to TRBD2. The clonotype was recovered from a man in his 60s with non-small cell lung cancer. As DNA, the CDR3 is TGTGACAGCAGACCGGGACTAGCGAGTGAGCAGTTCTTC. As protein: CDSRPGLASEQFF. Combining the CDR3 with reference TRBV9 and TRBJ2-1 gives the whole variable domain DSGVTQTPKHLITATGQRVTLRCSPRSGDLSVYWYQQSLDQGLQFLIQYYNGEERAKGNILERFSAQQFPDLHSELNLSSLELGDSALYFCDSRPGLASEQFFGPGTRLTVL.